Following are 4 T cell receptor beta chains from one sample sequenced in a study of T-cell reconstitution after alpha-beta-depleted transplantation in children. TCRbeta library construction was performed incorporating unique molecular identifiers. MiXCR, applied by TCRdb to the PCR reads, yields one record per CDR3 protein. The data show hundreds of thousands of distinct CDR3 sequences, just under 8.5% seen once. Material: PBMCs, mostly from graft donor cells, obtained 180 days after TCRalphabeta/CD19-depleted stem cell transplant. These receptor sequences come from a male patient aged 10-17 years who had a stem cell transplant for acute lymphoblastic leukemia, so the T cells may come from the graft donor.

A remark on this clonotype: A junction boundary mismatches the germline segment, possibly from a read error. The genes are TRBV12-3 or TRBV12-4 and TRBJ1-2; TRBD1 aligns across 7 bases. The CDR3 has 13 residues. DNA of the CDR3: TGTGCCAGCAGACAAGACAGGGACCATGGCCACACCTTC. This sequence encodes CASRQDRDHGHTF.

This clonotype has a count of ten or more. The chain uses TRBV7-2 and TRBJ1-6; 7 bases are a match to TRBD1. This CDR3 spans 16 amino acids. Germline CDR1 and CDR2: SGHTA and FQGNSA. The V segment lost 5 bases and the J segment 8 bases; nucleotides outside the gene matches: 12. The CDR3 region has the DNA TGTGCCAGCAGCACTCGGACAGGCCTTCCCCATTCACCCCTCCACTTT. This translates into CASSTRTGLPHSPLHF.

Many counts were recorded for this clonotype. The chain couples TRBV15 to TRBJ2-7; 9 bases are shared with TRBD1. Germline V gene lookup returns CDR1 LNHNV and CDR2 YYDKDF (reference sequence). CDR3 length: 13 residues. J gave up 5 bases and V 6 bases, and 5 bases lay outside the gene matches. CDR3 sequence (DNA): TGTGCCACCAGTTCGGGACAGGGCAACGAGCAGTACTTC. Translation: CATSSGQGNEQYF.

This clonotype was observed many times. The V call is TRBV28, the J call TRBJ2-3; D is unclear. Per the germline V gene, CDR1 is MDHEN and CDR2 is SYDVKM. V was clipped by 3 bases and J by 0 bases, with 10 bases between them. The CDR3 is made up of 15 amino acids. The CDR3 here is CASSLVAPSTDTQYF. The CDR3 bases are TGTGCCAGCAGTTTGGTGGCCCCTAGCACAGATACGCAGTATTTT. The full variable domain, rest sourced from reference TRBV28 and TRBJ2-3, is DVKVTQSSRYLVKRTGEKVFLECVQDMDHENMFWYRQDPGLGLRLIYFSYDVKMKEKGDIPEGYSVSREKKERFSLILESASTNQTSMYLCASSLVAPSTDTQYFGPGTRLTVL.